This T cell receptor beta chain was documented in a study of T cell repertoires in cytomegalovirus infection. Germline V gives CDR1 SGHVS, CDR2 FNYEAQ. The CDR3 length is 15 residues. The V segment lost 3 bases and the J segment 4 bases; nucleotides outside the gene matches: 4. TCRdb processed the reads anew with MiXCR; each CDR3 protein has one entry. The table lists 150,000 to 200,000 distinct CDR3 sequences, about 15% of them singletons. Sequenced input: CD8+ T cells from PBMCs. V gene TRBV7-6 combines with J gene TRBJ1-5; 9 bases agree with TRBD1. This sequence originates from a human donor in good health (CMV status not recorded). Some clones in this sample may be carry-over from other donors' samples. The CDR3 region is CASSLGQGFNQPQHF. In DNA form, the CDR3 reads TGTGCCAGCAGCTTGGGACAGGGCTTTAATCAGCCCCAGCATTTT.